The present T cell receptor (beta chain) was sequenced within a study of blood T cells in healthy people across ages. General study results and limits: Donors of long life had a larger count of naive CD4+ cells and greater diversity than aged donors.

Concerning this clonotype itself: Its antigen is undetermined.

The second PCR ran roughly 7 to 12 cycles with a sample-barcoded 5' primer and J-beta primers. One entry per CDR3 protein results from TCRdb running MiXCR on the 5' RACE reads. Counted here are around 320,000 distinct CDR3 sequences, 25% to 30% occurring once; the ten biggest clones make up 29%. The CDR3 is 14 residues long. Per the germline V gene, CDR1 is MDHEN and CDR2 is SYDVKM. V gene TRBV28 combines with J gene TRBJ2-5, with 9 bases matching TRBD2. The J call may be wrong; the DNA end is better matched by TRBJ2-7. This clonotype originated in a woman aged 65 to 85 in good health. Material: blood. CDR3 region: CASSLAGGVNEQYF. The CDR3 nucleotides read TGTGCCAGCAGTTTAGCGGGAGGGGTGAACGAGCAGTACTTC.